The sequence of this T cell receptor (beta chain) was determined in a study of technical replicates of blood from a few donors. Germline CDR1 and CDR2: LNHDA and SQIVND (reference sequence). The junction had 2 bases not matched to a gene; V was cut back by 3 bases and J by 4 bases. The CDR3 runs to 13 residues. Sequenced by immunoSEQ multiplex PCR; TCRdb stores in-frame clones only, minus some. The sample comprises 13,000 to 15,000 clones, roughly four fifths of which are singletons, and over 10% rests with the top ten. The sequenced sample was PBMCs. The origin of this receptor is a human donor in good health. The chain links TRBV19 to TRBJ1-2; 7 bases are shared with TRBD1. CDR3 residues: CASSIGTAYGYTF. Here the CDR3 DNA reads TGTGCCAGTAGTATCGGGACAGCCTATGGCTACACCTTC.